The T cell receptor (beta chain) described here comes from a study of Graves' ophthalmopathy and Graves' hyperthyroidism. This CDR3 region has 17 residues. J was trimmed by 2 bases and V by 6 bases; bases with no gene match: 12. Looked up from germline, CDR1 is MDHEN and CDR2 is SYDVKM. There are many counts of this clonotype. TCR beta CDR3 amplification used RNA transcripts. HTBI primers were used in a first-round RT-PCR, which preceded a second-round multiplex PCR. MiXCR, applied by TCRdb to the multiplex PCR reads, yields one record per CDR3 protein. The table shows about 400,000 distinct CDR3 sequences, with around 16% occurring only once.

The chain employs TRBV28 and TRBJ2-7, with TRBD2 identical over 11 bases. The clonotype originates from a woman aged 18-30 years with Graves' ophthalmopathy. The sequenced sample consisted of peripheral blood. CDR3 DNA: TGTGCCAGCAGCGGTAGCGGGGGGGCGGATAGACCCTACGAGCAGTACTTC. Translated: CASSGSGGADRPYEQYF.